This TCR beta chain was recorded in a study of OX40 agonist ivuxolimab in advanced cancers. Study-level background: The dose of intravenous ivuxolimab that patients received every 2 weeks ranged from 0.01 to 10 mg/kg.

Details on this clone: The antigen remains undetermined.

Profiled with immunoSEQ multiplex PCR; TCRdb holds only in-frame clones, not every one. The sample holds 50,000 to 70,000 clones, around four fifths seen once. Study-wide results and limits: At 0.1 to 3.0 mg/kg and by week 6, CD4+ and CD8+ T cells in the blood had expanded clonally.

Germline CDR1 SGHVS, CDR2 FNYEAQ. CDR3 size: 15 residues. Trimming cost V 1 base and J 0 bases, with 6 bases left between them. This material consisted of CD4+ or CD8+ T cells sorted from blood, taken in a trial of the OX40 agonist ivuxolimab. The TCR sequence derives from an adult with an advanced solid tumor such as melanoma, head and neck, liver or kidney cancer. The J gene is TRBJ1-4, the V gene TRBV7-6, with D uncertain. CDR3 DNA sequence: TGTGCCAGCAGCTTAGTATGGGCAACTAATGAAAAACTGTTTTTT. This encodes CASSLVWATNEKLFF.